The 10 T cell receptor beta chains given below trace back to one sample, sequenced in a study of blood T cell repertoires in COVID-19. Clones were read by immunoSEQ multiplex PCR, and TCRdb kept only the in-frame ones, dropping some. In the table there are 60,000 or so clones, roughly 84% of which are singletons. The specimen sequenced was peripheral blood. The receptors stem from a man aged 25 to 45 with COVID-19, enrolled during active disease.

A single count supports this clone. As DNA, the CDR3 is TGTGCCATCAGTGAGGCCCCGACAGGGGCCTTAGCCAAAAACATTCAGTACTTC. It is translated as CAISEAPTGALAKNIQYF. This chain uses TRBV10-3 with TRBJ2-4; TRBD1 matches 8 bases. The germline CDR1 and CDR2 sequences are ENHRY and SYGVKD. J gave up 0 bases and V 2 bases, and 9 bases lay outside the gene matches. The CDR3 loop spans 18 amino acids.

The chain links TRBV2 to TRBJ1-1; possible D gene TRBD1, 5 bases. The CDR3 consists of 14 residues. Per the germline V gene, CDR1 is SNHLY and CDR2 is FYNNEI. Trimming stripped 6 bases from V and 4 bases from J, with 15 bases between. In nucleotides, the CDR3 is TGTGCCAGCAGGAGGGCAGGGAGGAGCACTGAAGCTTTCTTT. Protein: CASRRAGRSTEAFF.

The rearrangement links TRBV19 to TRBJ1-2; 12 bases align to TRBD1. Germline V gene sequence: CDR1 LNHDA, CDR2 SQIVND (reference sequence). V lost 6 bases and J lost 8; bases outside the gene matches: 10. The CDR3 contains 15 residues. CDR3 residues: CASRGDRGPSEGYTF. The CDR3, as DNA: TGTGCCAGTAGAGGGGACAGGGGGCCGTCGGAGGGCTACACCTTC.

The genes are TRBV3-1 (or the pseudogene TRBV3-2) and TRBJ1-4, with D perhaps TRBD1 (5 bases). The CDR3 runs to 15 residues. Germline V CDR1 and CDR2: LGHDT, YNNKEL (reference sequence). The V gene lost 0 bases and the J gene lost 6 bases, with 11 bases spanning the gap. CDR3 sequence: CASSQEGGGDEKLFF. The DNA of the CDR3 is TGTGCCAGCAGCCAAGAGGGCGGAGGGGATGAAAAACTGTTTTTT.

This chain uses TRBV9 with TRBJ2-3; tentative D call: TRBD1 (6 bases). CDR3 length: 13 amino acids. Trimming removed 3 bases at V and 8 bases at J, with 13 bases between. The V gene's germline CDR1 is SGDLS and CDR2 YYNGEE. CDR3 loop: CASSATGSGTQYF. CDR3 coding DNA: TGTGCCAGCAGCGCGACAGGTTCTGGTACGCAGTATTTT.

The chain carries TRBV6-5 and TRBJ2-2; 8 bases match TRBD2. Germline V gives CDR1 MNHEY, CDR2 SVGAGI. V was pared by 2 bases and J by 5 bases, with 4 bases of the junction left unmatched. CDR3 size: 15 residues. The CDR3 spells CASSYRTSRTGELFF. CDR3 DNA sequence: TGTGCCAGCAGTTACCGGACTAGCAGAACCGGGGAGCTGTTTTTT.

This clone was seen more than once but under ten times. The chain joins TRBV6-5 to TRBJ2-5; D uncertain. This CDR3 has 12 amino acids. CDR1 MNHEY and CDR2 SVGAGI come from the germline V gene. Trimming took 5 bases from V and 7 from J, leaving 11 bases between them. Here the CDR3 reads CASSPLSGTQYF. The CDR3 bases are TGTGCCAGCAGTCCACTTTCGGGGACCCAGTACTTC.

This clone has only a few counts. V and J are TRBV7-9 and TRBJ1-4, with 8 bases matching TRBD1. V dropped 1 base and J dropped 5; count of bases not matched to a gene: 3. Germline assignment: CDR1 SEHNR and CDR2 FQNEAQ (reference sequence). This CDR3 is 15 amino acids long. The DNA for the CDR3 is TGTGCCAGCAGCTTAGGGACAGGGAGAAATGAAAAACTGTTTTTT. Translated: CASSLGTGRNEKLFF.

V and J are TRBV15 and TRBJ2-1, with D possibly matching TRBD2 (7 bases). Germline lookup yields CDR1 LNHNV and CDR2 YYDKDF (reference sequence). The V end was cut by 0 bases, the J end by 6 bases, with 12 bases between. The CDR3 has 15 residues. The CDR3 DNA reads TGTGCCACCAGCAGAGAGGGGGAGGGGGTCAATGAGCAGTTCTTC. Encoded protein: CATSREGEGVNEQFF.

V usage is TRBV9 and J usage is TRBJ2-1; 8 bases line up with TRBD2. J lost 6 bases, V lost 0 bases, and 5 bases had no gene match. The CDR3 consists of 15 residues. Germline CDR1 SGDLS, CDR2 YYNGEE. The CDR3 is CASSVGAGVRNEQFF. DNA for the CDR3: TGTGCCAGCAGCGTAGGAGCGGGAGTACGCAATGAGCAGTTCTTC.